Reported below is one T cell receptor (beta chain). This entry comes from a study of blood T cell repertoires in COVID-19. At the level of the study: From the United States, Italy and Spain came samples of acute and convalescent COVID-19. The analysed material was cDNA or gDNA that came from T cells, B-cell-depleted T cells, or PBMCs.

How the authors handled the data: For nucleated cells, counts were estimated from reference gene primer amplification. The data were produced by immunoSEQ multiplex PCR, yet TCRdb's version contains in-frame clones alone and is incomplete. The V and J calls and the clone size are those of that table, but D and trimming were determined from the DNA. The sample shows roughly 120,000 clones, approximately 87% of them seen only once. Source material: peripheral blood. The TCR originated in a woman in her 70s with acute or convalescent COVID-19.

CDR3 DNA sequence: TGTGCCAGCAGTTCCGGGACAGGCTCCCTTACATACTATGGCTACACCTTC. This encodes CASSSGTGSLTYYGYTF. The V call is TRBV28, the J call TRBJ1-2; 8 bases are a match to TRBD1. The CDR3 totals 17 residues. Germline CDR1 is MDHEN and CDR2 is SYDVKM. The junction had 13 bases not matched to a gene; V was cut back by 4 bases and J by 3 bases.